This T cell receptor (beta chain) was sequenced in a study of T cell changes during pregnancy in multiple sclerosis. V lost 6 bases and J 0 bases, leaving 8 bases between the germline ends. The CDR3 is 13 amino acids. In germline, CDR1 is SEHNR, CDR2 FQNEAQ (reference sequence). This table comes from immunoSEQ multiplex PCR, and its TCRdb copy is limited to in-frame clones, with some not included. The sample lists roughly 50,000 clones, over 75% occurring once. The chain uses TRBV7-9 and TRBJ1-1; no reliable D call. The sequence was obtained from a female donor with multiple sclerosis, enrolled in a pregnancy study. Specimen: CD8+ T cells from peripheral blood mononuclear cells, collected in the second trimester of pregnancy. This CDR3 is CASRYGVNTEAFF. CDR3 DNA: TGTGCCAGCAGGTACGGGGTGAACACTGAAGCTTTCTTT.